This section outlines one T cell receptor beta chain sequence together with its context. Its antigen is unidentified. This entry comes from a study of shared clonotypes between healthy human individuals. Using about 190 ng DNA, roughly 33,000 T cell genomes, the sorted-subset replicate PCRs were run. Repertoires were generated with immunoSEQ multiplex PCR, while TCRdb's copy carries only in-frame clones and drops some. The repertoire holds about 1 million clones, with roughly 70% as singletons. From germline, CDR1 is SGHTA and CDR2 FQGNSA. The V segment lost 5 bases and the J segment 2 bases; nucleotides outside the gene matches: 4. The CDR3 is 15 residues long. Broader study findings: Naive subsets usually exceeded memory subsets in estimated richness. Clonotypes which were not shared had lower generation probabilities than clonotypes that all four donors shared.

The chain couples TRBV7-2 to TRBJ2-5; 11 nucleotides align to TRBD1. The specimen was memory CD4+ T cells sorted from blood. Regarding subset: CD45RA-negative fraction. The source of this sequence is a man between 18 and 29 years old in good health. DNA of the CDR3: TGTGCCAGCAGCACTGGACAGGGGGCACAAGAGACCCAGTACTTC. This sequence encodes CASSTGQGAQETQYF.